One T cell receptor (beta chain) is described in this entry. Its antigen is unidentified. This sample is drawn from a study of shared clonotypes between healthy human individuals. Whole-study results and caveats: Rarefaction showed that sequencing of sorted subsets was incomplete (despite large depth).

Study processing details: Junction-only sequences produced by ImmunoSEQ had no quality scores, so filtering differed. Sequenced by immunoSEQ multiplex PCR; TCRdb stores in-frame clones only, minus some. Clonal size and the V and J genes are those of that table, whereas D and trimming came from the DNA. The repertoire holds 600,000 to 800,000 clones, with roughly two thirds as singletons. The clonotype originates from a woman under 40 in good health. The sequencing input was memory CD4+ T cells sorted from blood. Subset of the sample: CD45RA-negative fraction.

DNA of the CDR3: TGTGCCAGTAGCCGAATGGTTAATGAAAAACTGTTTTTT. Encoded protein: CASSRMVNEKLFF. The gene calls are TRBV19 and TRBJ1-4; D is unresolved. Between the trimmed V and J ends, which lost 6 bases and 4 bases, there was a span of 9 bases. This CDR3 has 13 residues. The germline gives CDR1 LNHDA, CDR2 SQIVND (reference sequence).